Below are 7 T cell receptor beta chains sequenced from a single sample in a study of monozygotic twins with inflammatory bowel disease. TCRdb reanalyzed the 5' RACE reads, giving one entry per CDR3 protein sequence and no DNA. This sample's table has 150,000 to 200,000 distinct CDR3 sequences. Material: blood. These receptor sequences come from a human donor with ulcerative colitis or Crohn's disease, or a healthy co-twin of an affected twin (not recorded which).

The chain is built from TRBV12-3 or TRBV12-4 and TRBJ2-5; absent DNA, TCRdb's TRBD1 call cannot be checked. The CDR3 has 14 residues. The chain's CDR3 is CASSSGLRVETQYF.

V is TRBV20-1 and J is TRBJ2-7; TCRdb outputs TRBD1, but without DNA this stays unchecked. The germline V gene has CDR1 DFQATT and CDR2 SNEGSKA (reference sequence). The CDR3 spans 18 residues. Here the CDR3 reads CSARDPGLGGRHSYEQYF.

The V and J genes are TRBV12-3 or TRBV12-4 and TRBJ2-5; TCRdb gives TRBD1 as the D gene, but with no DNA this cannot be confirmed. This CDR3 region has 14 residues. CDR3 in amino acids: CASSLWGFGETQYF.

The rearrangement joins TRBV10-3 to TRBJ2-2. This CDR3 has 14 amino acids. Germline V lookup: CDR1 ENHRY, CDR2 SYGVKD. CDR3: CAIRQPREAGELFF.

The rearrangement links TRBV5-4 to TRBJ2-5; with no DNA, the TCRdb D assignment of TRBD2 cannot be verified. Germline-derived CDR1 and CDR2 are SGHNT and YYREEE (reference sequence). The CDR3 is 12 residues long. CDR3 loop: CASRDQKETQYF.

The chain links TRBV5-1 to TRBJ2-2; the TCRdb D gene call, TRBD1, has no DNA to confirm it. Germline V CDR1 and CDR2: SGHRS, YFSETQ. There are 15 residues in the CDR3. CDR3 residues: CASSFADRDTGELFF.

The chain couples TRBV7-2 to TRBJ1-6. CDR3 length equals 14 residues. The V gene's germline CDR1 is SGHTA and CDR2 FQGNSA. The CDR3 loop is CASSGEGYNSPLHF.